The 11 T cell receptor beta chains below come from one sample, sequenced in a study of blood T cell repertoires in COVID-19. The method was immunoSEQ multiplex PCR; TCRdb's version includes in-frame clones alone and lacks a portion of them. The sample comprises under 200,000 clones, 70% to 90% of which are singletons, and around 1.9% rests with the top ten. Sequenced sample: peripheral blood. The receptors derive from a man between 70 and 80 years old with active or convalescent COVID-19.

The V call is TRBV5-6, the J call TRBJ2-3, with D maybe TRBD2 (6 bases). V was cut by 4 bases and J by 0 bases, with 15 bases left in between. This CDR3 is 16 amino acids long. Germline lookup yields CDR1 SGHDT and CDR2 YYEEEE. The CDR3 DNA follows: TGTGCCAGCAGCAGGGGTAGCGGCCTAAGCACAGATACGCAGTATTTT. The encoded protein is CASSRGSGLSTDTQYF.

The V gene is TRBV4-1, the J gene TRBJ1-6; a possible D gene is TRBD1 (5 bases). Trimming stripped 0 bases from V and 9 bases from J, with 15 bases between. This CDR3 comprises 16 residues. From germline, CDR1 is MGHRA and CDR2 YSYEKL. For the CDR3, the DNA is TGCGCCAGCAGCCAAGAAGGGGCCAGTTTAGGTTCACCCCTCCACTTT. Translating it yields CASSQEGASLGSPLHF.

This clone was counted a single time. This chain uses TRBV4-1 with TRBJ2-5; TRBD2 agrees at 9 bases. The germline V gene encodes CDR1 MGHRA and CDR2 YSYEKL. There are 16 residues in the CDR3. V lost 4 bases to trimming and J lost 2 bases; unmatched junction nucleotides: 8. Written as DNA, the CDR3 is TGCGCCAGCAGCCCTTCCGGGCGGGGGGGACAAGAGACCCAGTACTTC. Translation: CASSPSGRGGQETQYF.

The chain couples TRBV7-6 to TRBJ1-5, with TRBD1 as a possible D gene (6 bases). Germline CDR1 SGHVS, CDR2 FNYEAQ. V lost 5 bases and J 5 bases, leaving 22 bases between the germline ends. This CDR3 region has 17 residues. The CDR3 protein is CASSPRSVGGFDQPQHF. CDR3 in DNA: TGTGCCAGCAGCCCCCGGAGCGTAGGGGGTTTTGATCAGCCCCAGCATTTT.

The rearrangement links TRBV6-2 or TRBV6-3 to TRBJ2-7; TRBD2 aligns across 7 bases. CDR1 and CDR2 from the germline V gene are MNHEY and SVGEGT. This CDR3 has 15 amino acids. J was trimmed by 3 bases and V by 0 bases; bases with no gene match: 5. The CDR3 is CASSYSKTSYYEQYF. Written as DNA, the CDR3 is TGTGCCAGCAGTTACTCGAAGACTAGCTACTACGAGCAGTACTTC.

This chain connects TRBV5-1 to TRBJ1-2, with D uncertain. The V gene lost 0 bases and the J gene lost 4 bases, with 13 bases spanning the gap. CDR1 and CDR2 from the germline V gene are SGHRS and YFSETQ. The CDR3 consists of 15 residues. CDR3 coding DNA: TGCGCCAGCAGCTTGGCTGGAGAACTAGGCTATGGCTACACCTTC. It codes for CASSLAGELGYGYTF.

V gene TRBV5-1 combines with J gene TRBJ1-4; a possible D gene is TRBD1 (5 bases). The germline V gene has CDR1 SGHRS and CDR2 YFSETQ. The V gene lost 4 bases and the J gene lost 4 bases, with 11 bases spanning the gap. The CDR3 has 14 amino acids. CDR3 nucleotide sequence: TGCGCCAGCAGCCAGGGAGGACATAATGAAAAACTGTTTTTT. This encodes CASSQGGHNEKLFF.

This clone appeared a few times. This rearrangement joins TRBV5-1 to TRBJ1-5, with 9 bases aligning to TRBD1. The ends lost 0 bases at V and 2 bases at J; junction bases unmatched: 0. Germline CDR1 and CDR2: SGHRS and YFSETQ. This CDR3 region has 15 residues. DNA for the CDR3: TGCGCCAGCAGCTTGGGGACAGGGGGCAATCAGCCCCAGCATTTT. This codes for CASSLGTGGNQPQHF.

This chain connects TRBV4-1 to TRBJ1-1; D unclear. The CDR3 is 12 residues long. Germline CDR1 reads MGHRA; CDR2 reads YSYEKL. V lost 4 bases, J lost 2 bases, and 5 bases lay in between. CDR3 DNA sequence: TGCGCCAGCAGCCGAGCTAACACTGAAGCTTTCTTT. It is translated as CASSRANTEAFF.

V gene TRBV19 combines with J gene TRBJ2-3; D possibly corresponds to TRBD2 (6 bases). Looked up from germline, CDR1 is LNHDA and CDR2 is SQIVND (reference sequence). V gave up 3 bases and J gave up 0 bases, with 13 bases separating them. The CDR3 extends over 16 amino acids. This CDR3 is CASSIPGGASTDTQYF. The DNA of the CDR3 is TGTGCCAGTAGTATCCCCGGCGGGGCAAGCACAGATACGCAGTATTTT.

The rearrangement uses TRBV7-8 and TRBJ1-1; perhaps TRBD1 as D (5 bases). From germline, CDR1 is SGHVS and CDR2 FQNEAQ. The CDR3 spans 14 residues. V was pared by 1 base and J by 6 bases, with 12 bases between. The CDR3 DNA reads as TGTGCCAGCAGCTTAGGAGGTTGGGGCCCTGAAGCTTTCTTT. It is translated as CASSLGGWGPEAFF. Variable domain in full (rest from reference TRBV7-8 and TRBJ1-1): GAGVSQSPRYKVAKRGQDVALRCDPISGHVSLFWYQQALGQGPEFLTYFQNEAQLDKSGLPSDRFFAERPEGSVSTLKIQRTQQEDSAVYLCASSLGGWGPEAFFGQGTRLTVV.